The rows below give T cell receptor beta chains drawn from one sample of a study of cytomegalovirus exposure and HLA in healthy donors. Some clones are missing from TCRdb's copy, which holds only in-frame ones; the method was immunoSEQ multiplex PCR. The sample has 130,000 or so clones, about 74% seen once; the top ten hold around 4%. Sequencing was performed on PBMCs. All receptors come from a man between 18 and 35 years old in good health and CMV-seropositive. CDR3s include the opening cysteine and the closing phenylalanine or tryptophan. A D gene is named only where the DNA matches it firmly. The size field is filled for only some rows; it gives once, few, many or a size class.

CASGYLSSYNEQFF,TGTGCCAGCGGTTATTTGAGCTCCTACAATGAGCAGTTCTTC,-,-,TRBV19,TRBJ2-1
CASSALTGGRTGELFF,TGTGCCAGCAGCGCCCTGACAGGGGGTAGGACCGGGGAGCTGTTTTTT,-,TRBD1,TRBV9,TRBJ2-2
CAASRDVSSTNEKLFF,TGTGCCGCCAGCAGAGATGTTAGCTCAACTAATGAAAAACTGTTTTTT,once,-,TRBV15,TRBJ1-4
CASSLARPPYEQYF,TGTGCCAGCAGCTTAGCCAGGCCACCCTACGAGCAGTACTTC,-,-,TRBV7-8,TRBJ2-7
CAISEDLETRYF,TGTGCCATCAGTGAGGATCTAGAGACCCGGTACTTC,-,-,TRBV10-3,TRBJ2-5
CASSLESNQPQHF,TGTGCCAGCAGCCTAGAGAGCAATCAGCCCCAGCATTTT,few,-,TRBV6-5,TRBJ1-5
CASSLPLNYGYTF,TGTGCCAGCAGCTTACCCTTGAACTATGGCTACACCTTC,-,-,TRBV13,TRBJ1-2
CASSLGQGPVFDKTQYF,TGTGCCAGCAGTCTGGGACAGGGGCCCGTTTTCGACAAGACCCAGTACTTC,-,TRBD1,TRBV28,TRBJ2-5
CASTNAPGNTYEQYF,TGTGCCAGCACCAATGCGCCGGGGAACACCTACGAGCAGTACTTC,few,-,TRBV2,TRBJ2-7
CASSNSYEQYF,TGTGCCAGCAGCAACTCCTACGAGCAGTACTTC,-,-,TRBV28,TRBJ2-7
CSVVLGDGTIYF,TGCAGCGTTGTGTTAGGGGATGGCACCATATATTTT,few,-,TRBV29-1,TRBJ1-3
CASSFSQGRLAKNIQYF,TGTGCCAGCAGCTTTAGCCAGGGAAGGCTAGCCAAAAACATTCAGTACTTC,-,-,TRBV5-4,TRBJ2-4
CASSDDSRYSPLHF,TGTGCCAGCAGTGACGACAGCCGGTATTCACCCCTCCACTTT,once,-,TRBV6-5,TRBJ1-6
CASSYSGLQGNTEAFF,TGTGCCAGCAGTTACTCGGGTTTGCAGGGTAACACTGAAGCTTTCTTT,-,-,TRBV6-5,TRBJ1-1
CASSKDRVAEAFF,TGTGCCAGTAGCAAAGACAGGGTAGCTGAAGCTTTCTTT,few,TRBD1,TRBV19,TRBJ1-1
CASSIRGAYNEQFF,TGTGCCAGCAGTATTAGGGGCGCATACAATGAGCAGTTCTTC,few,-,TRBV6-1,TRBJ2-1
CASSLLGGIAGELFF,TGTGCCAGCAGCTTGCTCGGAGGGATCGCCGGGGAGCTGTTTTTT,once,-,TRBV7-9,TRBJ2-2
CSVVGPHGDEQFF,TGCAGCGTTGTGGGCCCCCATGGCGATGAGCAGTTCTTC,-,-,TRBV29-1,TRBJ2-1
CAWSFSYEQYF,TGTGCCTGGAGCTTCTCCTACGAGCAGTACTTC,-,-,TRBV30,TRBJ2-7
CASSLTSGGGETQYF,TGTGCCAGCAGCTTAACTAGCGGGGGCGGGGAGACCCAGTACTTC,once,TRBD2,TRBV7-2,TRBJ2-5
CASSQTSGPSYEQYF,TGCGCCAGCAGTCAGACTAGCGGGCCATCCTACGAGCAGTACTTC,-,TRBD2,TRBV10-2,TRBJ2-7
CASSLAGGNEKLFF,TGCGCCAGCAGCTTGGCGGGGGGAAATGAAAAACTGTTTTTT,-,-,TRBV5-1,TRBJ1-4
CASKVGLNTEAFF,TGCGCCAGCAAAGTGGGCCTAAACACTGAAGCTTTCTTT,-,-,TRBV5-1,TRBJ1-1
CASSLRAGHYGYTF,TGTGCCAGCAGTTTACGGGCAGGGCACTATGGCTACACCTTC,-,-,TRBV28,TRBJ1-2
CASRPTGGSDGYTF,TGTGCCAGCAGGCCCACTGGGGGGTCCGATGGCTACACCTTC,-,-,TRBV6-6,TRBJ1-2
CSVRGETNEKLFF,TGCAGCGTTCGGGGGGAAACTAATGAAAAACTGTTTTTT,few,-,TRBV29-1,TRBJ1-4
CASSSGQYNEKLFF,TGTGCCAGCAGTTCAGGACAGTATAATGAAAAACTGTTTTTT,few,-,TRBV27,TRBJ1-4
CASTRKAGGQGGELFF,TGTGCCAGCACTCGGAAAGCGGGGGGGCAGGGCGGGGAGCTGTTTTTT,-,TRBD2,TRBV2,TRBJ2-2
CAWATGPNQPQHF,TGTGCCTGGGCCACAGGGCCGAATCAGCCCCAGCATTTT,-,-,TRBV30,TRBJ1-5
CASSPRGRAGNQPQHF,TGTGCCAGCAGCCCCCGGGGTAGGGCCGGCAATCAGCCCCAGCATTTT,few,-,TRBV4-2,TRBJ1-5
CASSVAPGQVLEKLFF,TGTGCCAGCAGCGTAGCCCCGGGACAAGTTCTTGAAAAACTGTTTTTT,-,-,TRBV9,TRBJ1-4
CASSDPRYTDTQYF,TGTGCCAGCAGTGACCCCAGATACACAGATACGCAGTATTTT,-,-,TRBV6-1,TRBJ2-3
CASGTGNQPQHF,TGTGCCAGCGGGACAGGCAATCAGCCCCAGCATTTT,-,TRBD1,TRBV6-6,TRBJ1-5
CASSGSTYEQYF,TGTGCCAGCAGCGGCAGTACCTACGAGCAGTACTTC,-,-,TRBV9,TRBJ2-7
CASSPTGGGYGYTF,TGTGCCAGCAGCCCGACAGGGGGCGGCTATGGCTACACCTTC,-,TRBD1,TRBV5-4,TRBJ1-2
CATWTGDMNTEAFF,TGTGCCACCTGGACAGGCGACATGAACACTGAAGCTTTCTTT,-,TRBD1,TRBV10-3,TRBJ1-1
CASSLRDRLTGELFF,TGCGCCAGCAGCCTCCGGGACAGGTTGACCGGGGAGCTGTTTTTT,-,TRBD1,TRBV5-1,TRBJ2-2
CASSSGTGSYSPLHF,TGTGCCAGCAGCTCTGGGACAGGGTCCTATTCACCCCTCCACTTT,-,TRBD1,TRBV6-5,TRBJ1-6
CASSPGRGTYGYTF,TGTGCCAGCAGCCCCGGACGGGGGACCTATGGCTACACCTTC,-,-,TRBV7-8,TRBJ1-2
CSVTGENYGYTF,TGCAGCGTCACAGGGGAGAACTATGGCTACACCTTC,-,TRBD1,TRBV29-1,TRBJ1-2
CASSYSFYEAFF,TGTGCCAGCAGTTACTCTTTCTATGAAGCTTTCTTT,-,-,TRBV6-6,TRBJ1-1
CASSLTEYEQYF,TGTGCCAGCAGTTTAACAGAGTACGAGCAGTACTTC,-,-,TRBV28,TRBJ2-7
CASGPWDRSEKLFF,TGTGCCAGCGGGCCGTGGGACAGGAGTGAAAAACTGTTTTTT,-,TRBD1,TRBV28,TRBJ1-4
CAIILSTGVLGEQYF,TGTGCCATCATCCTTTCGACAGGGGTACTAGGCGAGCAGTACTTC,-,TRBD1,TRBV10-3,TRBJ2-7
CASSQDLVGSRKNYEQYF,TGCGCCAGCAGCCAAGATCTTGTTGGAAGCAGGAAGAACTACGAGCAGTACTTC,-,-,TRBV4-1,TRBJ2-7
CSVGIAGPDYSEQFF,TGCAGCGTTGGTATAGCGGGACCTGACTACAGTGAGCAGTTCTTC,-,TRBD2,TRBV29-1,TRBJ2-1
CASRSRVSSNQPQHF,TGTGCCAGTCGCTCCAGGGTATCAAGCAATCAGCCCCAGCATTTT,-,-,TRBV2,TRBJ1-5
CASSVVAGASSYNEQFF,TGTGCCAGCAGCGTAGTAGCGGGGGCCTCCTCCTACAATGAGCAGTTCTTC,-,TRBD2,TRBV9,TRBJ2-1